This TCR beta chain originates from a study of memory CD4+ T cells and cytomegalovirus serostatus. Study as a whole: This sample comes from healthy Belgian adults, about nine CMV seropositive, around 26 seronegative.

Study observations and caveats: Of under 200 reported CMV TCRbeta sequences, roughly 67 were found in memory CD4+ repertoires.

Single viable CD3+CD4+CD8-CD45RO+ cells were sorted as the memory CD4+ T cells. This clone was seen only a few times. Its antigen is unidentified. In the original workflow: After removing out-of-frame reads, approximately 2 million distinct TCRbeta sequences remained. Libraries were prepared by immunoSEQ multiplex PCR; TCRdb keeps only in-frame clonotypes and omits some of them. V and J calls and clone size are given by that table; D and trimming were obtained from the DNA. Of over 60,000 clones in the sample, roughly four fifths are singletons; the top ten hold about 0.9%. Losses at the gene ends were 2 bases for V and 4 bases for J; bases not matched to a gene: 8. This CDR3 has 16 residues. Germline V gene lookup returns CDR1 SGHRS and CDR2 YFSETQ.

This sequence originates from an adult in good health and CMV-seronegative. The material sequenced was memory CD4+ T cells from blood. V is TRBV5-1 and J is TRBJ2-5, with TRBD2 matching over 10 bases. The CDR3 sequence: CASSFQAGGRGETQYF. The CDR3 region has the DNA TGCGCCAGCAGCTTTCAAGCGGGAGGGAGGGGAGAGACCCAGTACTTC.